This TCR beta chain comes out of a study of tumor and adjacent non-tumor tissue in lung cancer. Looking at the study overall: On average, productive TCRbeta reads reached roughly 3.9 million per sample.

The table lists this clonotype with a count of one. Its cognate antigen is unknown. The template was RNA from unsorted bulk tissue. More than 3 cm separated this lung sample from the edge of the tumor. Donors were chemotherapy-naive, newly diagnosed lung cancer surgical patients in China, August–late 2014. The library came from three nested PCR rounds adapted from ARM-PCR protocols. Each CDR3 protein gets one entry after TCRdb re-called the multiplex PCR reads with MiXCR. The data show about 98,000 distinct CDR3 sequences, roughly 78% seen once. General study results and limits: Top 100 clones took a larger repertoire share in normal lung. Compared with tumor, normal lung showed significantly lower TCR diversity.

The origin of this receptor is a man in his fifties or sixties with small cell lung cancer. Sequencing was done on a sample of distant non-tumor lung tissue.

The CDR3 DNA is TGCAGCGTTGGAGGGACTAGTGGGGGCTACGAGCAGTACTTC. The encoded protein is CSVGGTSGGYEQYF. The J gene is TRBJ2-7, the V gene TRBV29-1; 8 bases align to TRBD2. Germline V gene sequence: CDR1 SQVTM, CDR2 ANQGSEA. This CDR3 is 14 amino acids long. V was clipped by 4 bases and J by 3 bases; unmatched bases: 8.